These T cell receptor beta chains were read from a single sample in a study of post-analysis software for immune sequencing data. TCRdb recomputed calls from the PCR reads with MiXCR, one row per CDR3 protein. The sample has approximately 770,000 distinct CDR3 sequences, under 60% seen once; the top ten hold 4% to 5%. Sequencing used blood. These receptors came from a girl aged 5 to 17 with multiple sclerosis. The CDR3 runs from the conserved cysteine through the conserved F or W. The D gene is left open where the match is weak. Some rows mark clone size as missing; the rest say once, few, many or name a class of expanded clone.

clone_size | cdr3_length | j_call | d_call | v_call | cdr3_nt | cdr3_aa
NA | 13 | TRBJ2-7 | TRBD2 | TRBV10-3 | TGTGCCATCAGCGGACTAGAAGGCGACGAGCAGTACTTC | CAISGLEGDEQYF
NA | 16 | TRBJ2-5 | TRBD2 | TRBV5-1 | TGCGCCAGCAGCTTGGGGCCTAGCGGGAAACAAGAGACCCAGTACTTC | CASSLGPSGKQETQYF
few | 16 | TRBJ2-3 | TRBD2 | TRBV10-3 | TGTGCCATCAGTGAACGGCGGGAGTCCCGCACAGATACGCAGTATTTT | CAISERRESRTDTQYF
few | 15 | TRBJ2-1 | TRBD1 | TRBV6-5 | TGTGCCAGCAGCCCGGGACAGGGGGCTAGGAATGAGCAGTTCTTC | CASSPGQGARNEQFF
NA | 12 | TRBJ1-1 | NA | TRBV7-9 | TGTGCCAGCAGCTTGTTTGACGCTGAAGCTTTCTTT | CASSLFDAEAFF
few | 14 | TRBJ2-7 | TRBD1 | TRBV18 | TGTGCCAGCTCACACCGGGACAGACCCTACGAGCAGTACTTC | CASSHRDRPYEQYF
many | 12 | TRBJ1-2 | NA | TRBV9 | TGTGCCAGCAGTGCGGACAGCTATGGCTACACCTTC | CASSADSYGYTF
NA | 15 | TRBJ1-1 | NA | TRBV12-3/TRBV12-4 | TGTGCCAGCAGTTTAGCCAGTCTAAGGAACACTGAAGCTTTCTTT | CASSLASLRNTEAFF
many | 16 | TRBJ2-1 | TRBD2 | TRBV24-1 | TGTGCCACCAGTGATTTTGGCCACTCGGGCGGGAGTGAGCAGTTCTTC | CATSDFGHSGGSEQFF
NA | 15 | TRBJ2-7 | NA | TRBV9 | TGTGCCAGCAGCGTAGACGGACTGCCACAGTACGAGCAGTACTTC | CASSVDGLPQYEQYF
NA | 13 | TRBJ2-2 | NA | TRBV6-5 | TGTGCCATTCGGCGGGTGAACACCGGGGAGCTGTTTTTT | CAIRRVNTGELFF
NA | 12 | TRBJ1-1 | NA | TRBV20-1 | TGCAGTGTTCCAGGGCTGGGAACTGAAGCTTTCTTT | CSVPGLGTEAFF
few | 14 | TRBJ2-7 | NA | TRBV7-2 | TGTGCCAGCAGCGCTCGGGACGGTTCCTGCGAGCAGTACTTC | CASSARDGSCEQYF
NA | 15 | TRBJ2-3 | NA | TRBV2 | TGTGCCAGCAGCGATCTAGGCGGGGGCACAGATACGCAGTATTTT | CASSDLGGGTDTQYF
once | 11 | TRBJ1-1 | NA | TRBV11-3 | TGTGCCAGTCTAGGGGGAAATGAAGCTTTCTTT | CASLGGNEAFF
NA | 15 | TRBJ2-7 | TRBD2 | TRBV6-8 | TGTGCCAGCAGAGTCGAGCGGGAGGTCAACAATGAGCAGTACTTC | CASRVEREVNNEQYF
NA | 12 | TRBJ1-1 | NA | TRBV29-1 | TGCAGCGTTGCCACAGCGAACACTGAAGCTTTCTTT | CSVATANTEAFF
NA | 14 | TRBJ2-1 | NA | TRBV20-1 | TGCAGTGCTACCCTTTGGGCGAGGGTCAATGAGCAGTTCTTC | CSATLWARVNEQFF
few | 12 | TRBJ2-7 | NA | TRBV20-1 | TGCAGTGCTGGTCTACAGGGACACGAGCAGTACTTC | CSAGLQGHEQYF
NA | 14 | TRBJ2-7 | TRBD1 | TRBV7-9 | TGTGCCAGCACCCTGGACAGGGGGGTTGGCGAGCAGTACTTC | CASTLDRGVGEQYF
NA | 16 | TRBJ2-7 | TRBD1 | TRBV20-1 | TGCAGTGCCGCGCCAATAAGCCGGGACAGGGGGGACGAGCAGTACTTC | CSAAPISRDRGDEQYF
NA | 16 | TRBJ1-2 | NA | TRBV12-3/TRBV12-4 | TGTGCCAGCAGTTTTAGCGGACAGAGACCTAACTATGGCTACACCTTC | CASSFSGQRPNYGYTF
NA | 17 | TRBJ2-1 | TRBD2 | TRBV4-3 | TGCGCCAACAGCCAAGTGTTACTAGCGGGAGGGTACAATGAGCAGTTCTTC | CANSQVLLAGGYNEQFF
once | 13 | TRBJ2-1 | NA | TRBV7-9 | TGTGCCAGCAGTCCTGGGACCCTCCAAGAGCAGTTCTTC | CASSPGTLQEQFF
few | 15 | TRBJ2-4 | TRBD2 | TRBV20-1 | TGCAGTGCTAGAGTGGCTAGCGGCATGAAAAACATTCAGTACTTC | CSARVASGMKNIQYF
few | 15 | TRBJ2-1 | TRBD2 | TRBV5-8 | TGTGCCAGCAGCTTGGAGGCTAGCGGGAGGAATGAGCAGTTCTTC | CASSLEASGRNEQFF
few | 15 | TRBJ2-7 | NA | TRBV15 | TGTGCCACCAGCAGAGATAAAGGGAGATTCTACGAGCAGTACTTC | CATSRDKGRFYEQYF
NA | 16 | TRBJ2-5 | TRBD1 | TRBV7-2 | TGTGCCAGCAGCTTGGACAGGGGGAGACTCCAAGAGACCCAGTACTTC | CASSLDRGRLQETQYF
few | 16 | TRBJ2-1 | TRBD2 | TRBV20-1 | TGCAGTGCTAGAGATCTCGGGGCTAGCGGGATTGATGAGCAGTTCTTC | CSARDLGASGIDEQFF
NA | 14 | TRBJ1-2 | TRBD1 | TRBV7-9 | TGTGCCAGCAGCTTAGTGGACAGGAACTATGGCTACACCTTC | CASSLVDRNYGYTF
few | 15 | TRBJ2-3 | NA | TRBV9 | TGTGCCAGCAGCCCGCAGAGGTTCAGCACAGATACGCAGTATTTT | CASSPQRFSTDTQYF
NA | 16 | TRBJ2-3 | TRBD1 | TRBV7-6 | TGTGCCAGCAGCCCCCAATACAGGGGCGGCACAGATACGCAGTATTTT | CASSPQYRGGTDTQYF
NA | 15 | TRBJ2-1 | TRBD1 | TRBV28 | TGTGCCAGCAGTCCCCGGACAGGGCCTAACAATGAGCAGTTCTTC | CASSPRTGPNNEQFF
NA | 12 | TRBJ2-1 | NA | TRBV7-2 | TGTGCCAGCCTCCCTAGTAACAATGAGCAGTTCTTC | CASLPSNNEQFF
NA | 17 | TRBJ2-1 | TRBD2 | TRBV20-1 | TGCAGTGCTAGAGATCCCGAGGGAGGGGACTCCTACAATGAGCAGTTCTTC | CSARDPEGGDSYNEQFF
once | 15 | TRBJ2-7 | TRBD1 | TRBV25-1 | TGTGCCAGCAGTGAACTGGGACAGACAACCTACGAGCAGTACTTC | CASSELGQTTYEQYF
NA | 13 | TRBJ2-7 | NA | TRBV6-6 | TGTGCCAGCAGTCACCGGGATGAGGGGGAGCAGTACTTC | CASSHRDEGEQYF
NA | 12 | TRBJ1-1 | NA | TRBV29-1 | TGCAGCGTTGAACCCGGGGGAACTGAAGCTTTCTTT | CSVEPGGTEAFF
few | 16 | TRBJ2-6 | NA | TRBV5-1 | TGCGCCAGCAGCCAACGGACGAGCTCTGGGGCCAACGTCCTGACTTTC | CASSQRTSSGANVLTF
many | 16 | TRBJ2-7 | TRBD2 | TRBV7-2 | TGTGCCAGCAGCTTAGCGGGGACTAGCGGAACCTACGAGCAGTACTTC | CASSLAGTSGTYEQYF
NA | 15 | TRBJ1-2 | TRBD1 | TRBV20-1 | TGCAGTGCTAGAGATAATGACAGGGGGGACTATGGCTACACCTTC | CSARDNDRGDYGYTF
NA | 15 | TRBJ1-1 | NA | TRBV5-1 | TGCGCCAGCAGCGGGGACGGCCGGCTGAACACTGAAGCTTTCTTT | CASSGDGRLNTEAFF
once | 14 | TRBJ2-7 | TRBD1 | TRBV6-2/TRBV6-3 | TGTGCCAGCCTAGGCGGGACAGGGGCCTACGAGCGGTACTTC | CASLGGTGAYERYF
NA | 13 | TRBJ2-3 | NA | TRBV7-9 | TGTGCCAGCAGCCCAAGAGCCCCGGGGACGCAGTATTTT | CASSPRAPGTQYF